The sequence of this TCR beta chain was determined in a study of blood T cells in healthy people across ages. The wider study: For every two T cells, template switching captured about one barcoded beta molecule.

Together with a sample-barcoded 5' primer, a J-beta primer mix was included in a second PCR lasting roughly 6 to 12 cycles. One entry per CDR3 protein, called by TCRdb with MiXCR from the 5' RACE reads. The data contain fewer than 750,000 distinct CDR3 sequences, 45% to 60% of them singletons. A remark on this clonotype: Antigen specificity is unknown.

The CDR3 runs to 15 residues. V shed 5 bases, J shed 4 bases, and the junction held 10 bases outside the gene matches. CDR1 and CDR2 (germline): SGHVS, FQNEAQ. Points from the study as a whole: Because sorting was not performed, PBMCs prevented conclusive naive versus antigen-experienced comparison. Relative to aged donors, long-lived donors carried more naive CD4+ cells and displayed higher diversity.

Total RNA, at least 6 micrograms per sample, was extracted from PBMCs. The V and J genes are TRBV7-8 and TRBJ2-7; the match to TRBD2 covers 8 bases. The sequence was collected from a woman aged 80 or over in good health. The material sequenced was blood. The CDR3 loop reads CASSLLAEDGYEQYF. CDR3 sequence (DNA): TGTGCCAGCAGCCTACTAGCGGAAGATGGATACGAGCAGTACTTC.